These 16 T cell receptor beta chains share one sample of origin, sequenced in a study of blood T cell repertoires in COVID-19. Here immunoSEQ multiplex PCR was the method, and the copy in TCRdb shows in-frame clones only, minus some. The data contain 100,000 or so clones, more than 80% of them seen just once; the ten biggest clones take up roughly 4.4%. Material: peripheral blood. The receptors shown here come from a human donor in a cohort sampled during active COVID-19.

This chain links TRBV2 with TRBJ2-7, with TRBD1 matching 9 bases. Unmatched junction bases numbered 6, after V lost 7 bases and J lost 5 bases. The germline V gene has CDR1 SNHLY and CDR2 FYNNEI. This CDR3 comprises 13 residues. The chain's CDR3 is CASIGTGLHEQYF. The CDR3 bases are TGTGCCAGCATAGGGACAGGGCTCCACGAGCAGTACTTC.

This chain links TRBV9 with TRBJ1-2; the D gene is possibly TRBD1 (6 bases). CDR1 SGDLS and CDR2 YYNGEE come from the germline V gene. V was trimmed by 4 bases and J by 5 bases, leaving 12 bases between them. The CDR3 totals 13 residues. The CDR3: CASSRGGDYGYTF. DNA of the CDR3: TGTGCCAGCAGCAGAGGGGGGGATTATGGCTACACCTTC.

The J gene is TRBJ2-1, the V gene TRBV12-3 or TRBV12-4; D gene ambiguous. Trimming shortened V by 8 bases and J by 4 bases, and 12 bases separated the two germline ends. The length of the CDR3 is 13 residues. CDR3 bases: TGTGCCAGCGCCCTCATAGTTTACAATGAGCAGTTCTTC. As protein: CASALIVYNEQFF.

The V gene is TRBV4-2, the J gene TRBJ1-3; no firm D call. Trimming removed 4 bases at V and 0 bases at J, with 13 bases between. CDR3 length: 16 amino acids. Germline V gene data show CDR1 as LGHNA and CDR2 as YNFKEQ. CDR3 residues: CASSPAQRYSGNTIYF. For the CDR3, the DNA is TGTGCCAGCAGCCCCGCACAGAGATACTCTGGAAACACCATATATTTT.

This chain uses TRBV7-2 with TRBJ1-2; tentatively, D is TRBD1 (6 bases). The germline gives CDR1 SGHTA, CDR2 FQGNSA. The V gene lost 3 bases and the J gene lost 3 bases, with 17 bases spanning the gap. The CDR3 is made up of 16 amino acids. The CDR3 is CASSFRGGSGDYGYTF. The DNA for the CDR3 is TGTGCCAGCAGCTTTAGGGGGGGGTCGGGTGACTATGGCTACACCTTC.

There are a few counts of this clone. The chain recombines TRBV11-2 with TRBJ1-3; no clear D. CDR1 SGHAT and CDR2 FQNNGV come from the germline V gene. V lost 7 bases and J 0 bases, leaving 10 bases between the germline ends. The CDR3 covers 14 residues. For the CDR3, the DNA is TGTGCCAGCACCCAACGGGGCTCTGGAAACACCATATATTTT. It is translated as CASTQRGSGNTIYF.

As DNA, the CDR3 is TGTGCCAGCAGTACAAGAAATCAGCCCCAGCATTTT. It is translated as CASSTRNQPQHF. V is TRBV27 and J is TRBJ1-5; no reliable D call. The CDR3 loop spans 12 amino acids. Germline lookup yields CDR1 MNHEY and CDR2 SMNVEV (reference sequence). The germline V and J ends were trimmed by 5 bases and 4 bases, with 6 bases remaining between them.

The chain is built from TRBV5-1 and TRBJ1-2, with 7 bases that match TRBD1. This CDR3 has 15 amino acids. The J segment lost 7 bases and the V segment lost 0 bases, leaving 9 bases of the junction unmatched. CDR1 and CDR2 (germline): SGHRS, YFSETQ. CDR3 DNA: TGCGCCAGCAGCTTGGACCCAGGGGGGAAGTTTGGCTACACCTTC. Translated, it gives CASSLDPGGKFGYTF. The variable domain in full, with the rest retrieved from reference TRBV5-1 and TRBJ1-2, is KAGVTQTPRYLIKTRGQQVTLSCSPISGHRSVSWYQQTPGQGLQFLFEYFSETQRNKGNFPGRFSGRQFSNSRSEMNVSTLELGDSALYLCASSLDPGGKFGYTFGSGTRLTVV.

This chain joins TRBV3-1 (or the pseudogene TRBV3-2) and TRBJ2-1; 11 nucleotides line up with TRBD2. Germline CDR1 and CDR2: LGHDT and YNNKEL (reference sequence). CDR3 length equals 17 residues. V shed 5 bases, J shed 1 base, and the junction held 7 bases outside the gene matches. CDR3 nucleotides: TGTGCCAGCAGCTTAGCCGGGACTAGCGGTTCCTACAATGAGCAGTTCTTC. Its translation is CASSLAGTSGSYNEQFF.

The J gene is TRBJ1-2, the V gene TRBV5-1; 7 bases agree with TRBD1. V gave up 4 bases and J gave up 5 bases; unmatched junction bases: 8. The germline V gene encodes CDR1 SGHRS and CDR2 YFSETQ. This CDR3 region has 14 residues. The CDR3 DNA sequence: TGCGCCAGCAGCCTGGAGCCAGGGGGGTATGGCTACACCTTC. Translating gives CASSLEPGGYGYTF.

V gene TRBV15 combines with J gene TRBJ1-1; TRBD1 is a possible D gene (6 bases). Germline V CDR1 and CDR2: LNHNV, YYDKDF (reference sequence). Between the trimmed V and J ends, which lost 1 base and 2 bases, there was a span of 17 bases. This CDR3 spans 17 amino acids. CDR3: CATSRARGGRPNTEAFF. CDR3 DNA sequence: TGTGCCACCAGCAGAGCGAGGGGGGGCAGACCAAACACTGAAGCTTTCTTT.

The J gene is TRBJ1-1, the V gene TRBV30; maybe TRBD1 (5 bases). Deletions cut 0 bases from V and 1 base from J, with 12 bases between. Germline assignment: CDR1 GTSNPN and CDR2 SVGIG (reference sequence). CDR3 length: 15 residues. In DNA, the CDR3 is TGTGCCTGGAGTGTACCCGACAGCCCGAACACTGAAGCTTTCTTT. Its translation is CAWSVPDSPNTEAFF.

The chain recombines TRBV5-1 with TRBJ2-5; maybe TRBD1 (5 bases). This CDR3 is 13 amino acids long. V dropped 2 bases and J dropped 3 bases, with 8 bases sitting between them. Looked up from germline, CDR1 is SGHRS and CDR2 is YFSETQ. The CDR3 region has the DNA TGCGCCAGCAGCTTTGTAGGGGAAGAGACCCAGTACTTC. Residues: CASSFVGEETQYF.

This clone was detected a few times. This sequence joins TRBV7-2 and TRBJ2-7; D is uncertain. V was shortened by 5 bases and J by 0 bases, with 11 bases between the two germline ends. Germline assignment: CDR1 SGHTA and CDR2 FQGNSA. This CDR3 contains 14 residues. The chain's CDR3 is CASSPSRSSYEQYF. In DNA, the CDR3 is TGTGCCAGCAGCCCAAGTAGGAGCTCCTACGAGCAGTACTTC.

The rearrangement links TRBV9 to TRBJ1-2, with D uncertain. Germline CDR1 and CDR2: SGDLS and YYNGEE. CDR3 size: 16 residues. V was shortened by 0 bases and J by 0 bases, with 12 bases between the two germline ends. The DNA of the CDR3 is TGTGCCAGCAGCGTAGCCCCGACACAACCTAACTATGGCTACACCTTC. It specifies CASSVAPTQPNYGYTF.

A few counts support this clone. The rearrangement uses TRBV6-2 or TRBV6-3 and TRBJ2-7, with 7 bases fitting TRBD1. V gave up 4 bases and J gave up 3 bases; unmatched junction bases: 12. This CDR3 has 16 residues. Looked up from germline, CDR1 is MNHEY and CDR2 is SVGEGT. As DNA, the CDR3 is TGTGCCAGCAGTTTCAACACAGGGGTGAACCGCTACGAGCAGTACTTC. Its protein product is CASSFNTGVNRYEQYF.